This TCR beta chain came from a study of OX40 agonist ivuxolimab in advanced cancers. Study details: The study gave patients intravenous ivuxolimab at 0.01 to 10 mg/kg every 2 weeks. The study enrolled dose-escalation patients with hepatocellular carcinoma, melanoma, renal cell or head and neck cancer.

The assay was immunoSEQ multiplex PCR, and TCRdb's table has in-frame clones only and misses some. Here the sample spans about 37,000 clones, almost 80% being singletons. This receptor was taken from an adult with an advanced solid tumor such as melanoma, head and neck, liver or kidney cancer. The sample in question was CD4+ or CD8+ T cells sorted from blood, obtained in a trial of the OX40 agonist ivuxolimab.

CDR3 DNA: TGTGCCAGCAACCCCGGGGGGTCGGCAGGGCTTAGCGGGGAGCTGTTTTTT. Translation: CASNPGGSAGLSGELFF. The V call is TRBV28, the J call TRBJ2-2; TRBD2 aligns across 7 bases. The V gene's germline CDR1 is MDHEN and CDR2 SYDVKM. The CDR3 spans 17 residues. V lost 7 bases and J lost 7; bases outside the gene matches: 18.